Listed here is a single T cell receptor (beta chain). These data come from a study of blood T cell repertoires in COVID-19. Across the whole study: The United States, Italy and Spain provided the acute and convalescent COVID-19 samples. The analysed material was cDNA or gDNA that came from T cells, B-cell-depleted T cells, or PBMCs.

Authors' processing steps: Estimates of nucleated cell counts were drawn from the amplification of reference gene primers. Data came from immunoSEQ multiplex PCR; TCRdb stores just in-frame clones and leaves some out. The DNA was the basis for D and trimming; V, J and clone size are from that table. The data contain 140,000 or so clones, roughly 80% of them seen just once; the ten biggest clones take up more than 7%. There are 13 residues in the CDR3. V lost 5 bases, J lost 7 bases, and 9 bases lay in between. CDR1 SGHAT and CDR2 FQNNGV come from the germline V gene. Sequencing was performed on peripheral blood. The chain uses TRBV11-2 and TRBJ1-6; possibly TRBD1 for D (5 bases). The origin of this receptor is a human donor in a cohort sampled during active COVID-19. This chain's CDR3 is CASSAGPNSPLHF. CDR3 in DNA: TGTGCCAGCAGCGCGGGGCCAAATTCACCCCTCCACTTT.